The 10 T cell receptor beta chains in this list originate from one sample, sequenced in a study of spatial heterogeneity in lung cancer (dated by TCRdb to between 2017 and 2020). The paper's findings and limits, for the study overall: The tumor nonsynonymous mutation count correlated with the number of expanded alpha and beta TCRs within the tumor.

No antigen is known for these receptors. The method was 5' RACE. Sequencing was carried out with a NextSeq 500. In TCRdb, the public reads were trimmed at Q25 with fastp and aligned with MiXCR, with productive beta chains retained. A single entry per CDR3 protein holds the most common genes and DNA from its merged rows. Present in this sample are some 7,000 distinct CDR3 sequences, roughly 3.5% of which were seen just once. Together, the top ten hold approximately 15% of the sample. Interpreted using the paper, the time point label stands for: sample taken at primary tumor resection. Material: lung tumor tissue, obtained at surgery. The receptors shown here come from a male donor with early-stage non-small cell lung cancer.

This clonotype was counted at least ten times. The chain recombines TRBV5-1 with TRBJ2-7; D might be TRBD1 (6 bases). Trimming pared 4 bases from V and 2 bases from J, leaving 13 bases between. This CDR3 region has 14 residues. The V gene's germline CDR1 is SGHRS and CDR2 YFSETQ. As DNA, the CDR3 is TGCGCCAGCAGCACCCGGGACAAAGCCTACGAGCAGTACTTC. It yields the protein CASSTRDKAYEQYF.

The sample holds many counts of this clonotype. CDR3: CASSESSGVYGYTF. For the CDR3, the DNA is TGCGCCAGCAGTGAGTCGTCGGGGGTCTATGGCTACACCTTC. This chain joins TRBV10-2 and TRBJ1-2; possible D gene TRBD1, 5 bases. This CDR3 has 14 amino acids. Germline values: CDR1 WSHSY, CDR2 SAAADI. Trimming shortened V by 0 bases and J by 4 bases, and 9 bases separated the two germline ends.

This clonotype occurred many times. V usage is TRBV20-1 and J usage is TRBJ2-1; TRBD2 aligns across 7 bases. The CDR3 has 13 amino acids. The germline CDR1 and CDR2 sequences are DFQATT and SNEGSKA (reference sequence). Trimming cost V 0 bases and J 9 bases; bases outside gene matches: 5. CDR3 sequence: CSARDRTRVEQFF. The CDR3 DNA is TGCAGTGCTAGAGATCGGACTAGGGTTGAGCAGTTCTTC.

This clonotype was seen more than once but under ten times. Since a much larger clone is just one base distant, this may be a read error. The chain has TRBV3-1 and TRBJ2-2; no clear D. The CDR3 extends over 11 amino acids. Per the germline V gene, CDR1 is LGHDT and CDR2 is YNNKEL (reference sequence). V gave up 1 base and J gave up 9 bases, with 3 bases separating them. The CDR3 is CASSQGWELFF. For the CDR3, the DNA is TGTGCCAGCAGCCAAGGGTGGGAGCTGTTTTTT.

The chain couples TRBV21-1 to TRBJ1-6. TRBV21-1 is annotated as a pseudogene. CDR3 length: 14 residues. As DNA, the CDR3 is TGTGCCAGCAGCAAAGGGCCGGTTAATTCACCCCTCCACTTT. Amino acid sequence: CASSKGPVNSPLHF.

Many counts were recorded for this clonotype. The V gene is TRBV5-1, the J gene TRBJ2-5, with a possible D match to TRBD1 (6 bases). Trimming took 0 bases from V and 3 from J, leaving 9 bases between them. The CDR3 is made up of 14 amino acids. In germline, CDR1 is SGHRS, CDR2 YFSETQ. The CDR3 sequence is CASSLANREETQYF. Written as DNA, the CDR3 is TGCGCCAGCAGCTTGGCCAACAGGGAAGAGACCCAGTACTTC.

This clonotype was observed many times. The chain has TRBV7-6 and TRBJ2-2, with D perhaps matching TRBD2 (5 bases). Germline CDR1 and CDR2: SGHVS and FNYEAQ. The CDR3 is 12 amino acids. The germline V and J ends were trimmed by 5 bases and 7 bases, with 8 bases remaining between them. CDR3 sequence: CASSPAGGELFF. In nucleotides, the CDR3 is TGTGCCAGCAGCCCCGCGGGCGGGGAGCTGTTTTTT.

This clonotype was observed many times. The gene calls are TRBV19 and TRBJ2-2; D could derive from TRBD1 or TRBD2 (5 bases each). The CDR3 contains 15 residues. Germline V gene sequence: CDR1 LNHDA, CDR2 SQIVND (reference sequence). Trimming left V 6 bases short and J 0 bases short, with 11 bases between. The CDR3 sequence is CASSVGAANTGELFF. The CDR3 DNA reads TGTGCCAGTAGCGTCGGGGCGGCGAACACCGGGGAGCTGTTTTTT.

This clonotype was picked up many times. The gene calls are TRBV2 and TRBJ1-5; no clear D gene. The CDR3 runs 13 residues. Germline CDR1 SNHLY, CDR2 FYNNEI. V lost 7 bases and J lost 5, with 12 bases in between. The CDR3 spells CASTGRGDQPQHF. In DNA, the CDR3 is TGTGCCAGCACCGGACGCGGGGATCAGCCCCAGCATTTT.

This clonotype is classed as medium-sized. V and J are TRBV5-1 and TRBJ1-6; D perhaps matches TRBD1 (6 bases). Germline CDR1 and CDR2: SGHRS and YFSETQ. The V end lost 5 bases, the J end lost 5 bases, and 8 bases lay between the germline ends. The CDR3 is 13 residues long. CDR3 amino acids: CASRQGDNSPLHF. In DNA, the CDR3 is TGCGCCAGCAGACAGGGAGATAATTCACCCCTCCACTTT.